This T cell receptor beta chain comes out of a study of cytomegalovirus exposure and HLA in healthy donors. With 6 bases clipped from V and 5 bases from J, the junction kept 8 bases outside the gene matches. The CDR3 runs 16 residues. Germline CDR1 and CDR2: SGHNT and YYREEE (reference sequence). Regarding this clone: Its specificity is unknown.

Findings and caveats of the study: Most TCR sequences were seen very rarely across donors, but some public TCRs occurred in many.

Sequencing was performed with immunoSEQ multiplex PCR; in TCRdb, only in-frame clones are kept and a portion is missing. The data contain 200,000 to 250,000 clones, about nine tenths of them singletons. The donors were in the roughly 120-subject validation cohort, distinct from the roughly 600-subject first cohort. Sequencing used PBMCs. V gene TRBV5-4 combines with J gene TRBJ2-2; 12 nucleotides match TRBD2. This receptor was obtained from a woman younger than 30 in good health and CMV-seropositive. The CDR3 sequence: CASTRASGRGTGELFF. In DNA, the CDR3 is TGTGCCAGCACCCGGGCTAGCGGGAGGGGAACCGGGGAGCTGTTTTTT.